What follows describes a single T cell receptor beta chain. Germline V gives CDR1 SGHRS, CDR2 YFSETQ. The CDR3 is 13 residues long. V shed 5 bases and J shed 3 bases, with 12 bases lying between them. Data came from immunoSEQ multiplex PCR; TCRdb stores just in-frame clones and leaves some out. This repertoire shows millions of clones, approximately 93% found once; its top ten account for 0.35% to 0.5%. The sample is drawn from a study of shared clonotypes between healthy human individuals. Sequencing was done on a sample of naive CD4+ T cells from PBMCs. This sample's subset: CD45RA+ positively selected. The chain employs TRBV5-1 and TRBJ2-7; D is unresolved. The receptor was derived from a young man in good health. Some clones in this sample may be carry-over from other donors' samples. CDR3 DNA: TGCGCCAGCAGTCCCTCGCGGCACTACGAGCAGTACTTC. As protein: CASSPSRHYEQYF.